The rows below give T cell receptor beta chains drawn from one sample of a study of blood T cell repertoires in COVID-19. Sequencing used immunoSEQ multiplex PCR; TCRdb keeps in-frame clones, though not all of them. The profile shows about 280,000 clones, approximately 85% of them singletons. Sample: peripheral blood. The origin of the receptors is a man in his fifties or sixties with active or convalescent COVID-19. Each CDR3 is given with its conserved first and last residue. The order of the fields is V gene, CDR3 length, D gene, J gene, clone size, CDR3 protein, CDR3 DNA. A D gene is named only where the DNA matches it firmly. Clone size is not always given. Where it is, it says once, few, many or a class for expanded clones.

>TRBV28|14|TRBD1|TRBJ2-7|-
CASIPGQGPYEQYF
TGTGCCAGCATCCCGGGACAGGGACCCTACGAGCAGTACTTC
>TRBV6-5|14|TRBD1|TRBJ1-2|-
CASRRPGQNYGYTF
TGTGCCAGCCGGCGACCGGGACAGAACTATGGCTACACCTTC
>TRBV29-1|12|-|TRBJ2-7|-
CSGTGSSYEQYF
TGCAGCGGAACAGGGAGCTCCTACGAGCAGTACTTC
>TRBV7-9|15|TRBD1|TRBJ1-6|-
CASSPGQGTGSPLHF
TGTGCCAGCAGCCCCGGACAGGGGACAGGCTCACCCCTCCACTTT
>TRBV6-1|13|TRBD1|TRBJ1-2|-
CASSERGRGGYTF
TGTGCCAGCAGTGAGAGGGGGCGAGGTGGCTACACCTTC
>TRBV11-1|13|-|TRBJ2-1|once
CASSLLGGNEQFF
TGTGCCAGCAGCTTATTGGGGGGCAATGAGCAGTTCTTC
>TRBV20-1|16|TRBD2|TRBJ2-1|-
CSASLPGLVSYNEQFF
TGCAGTGCTAGTTTACCGGGACTAGTTTCCTACAATGAGCAGTTCTTC
>TRBV24-1|16|-|TRBJ1-5|-
CATSDFKGVGNQPQHF
TGTGCCACCAGTGATTTCAAGGGAGTGGGCAATCAGCCCCAGCATTTT
>TRBV5-4|13|-|TRBJ2-7|few
CASSLVSSYEQYF
TGTGCCAGCAGCTTGGTGTCATCCTACGAGCAGTACTTC
>TRBV6-5|13|TRBD1|TRBJ1-5|-
CASSQGAGQPQHF
TGTGCCAGCAGTCAGGGGGCGGGTCAGCCCCAGCATTTT
>TRBV7-8|15|-|TRBJ2-7|few
CASSLSRGLAGEQYF
TGTGCCAGCAGCTTAAGCCGGGGTTTGGCTGGGGAGCAGTACTTC
>TRBV29-1|13|TRBD1|TRBJ1-2|-
CSVVRDRGYGYTF
TGCAGCGTTGTCCGGGACAGGGGCTATGGCTACACCTTC
>TRBV9|14|TRBD2|TRBJ2-1|-
CASSAGLADNEQFF
TGTGCCAGCAGCGCCGGACTAGCGGACAATGAGCAGTTCTTC
>TRBV28|11|TRBD1|TRBJ2-1|-
CATGQGNEQFF
TGTGCCACCGGACAGGGCAATGAGCAGTTCTTC
>TRBV13|15|TRBD2|TRBJ2-1|-
CASSQLAGDYNEQFF
TGTGCCAGCAGCCAACTAGCGGGAGACTACAATGAGCAGTTCTTC
>TRBV25-1|13|-|TRBJ2-5|-
CASSDGRVETQYF
TGTGCCAGCAGTGACGGCAGGGTGGAGACCCAGTACTTC
>TRBV5-4|17|TRBD2|TRBJ2-1|-
CASSVRLAGGLPNEQFF
TGTGCCAGCAGCGTTAGACTAGCGGGAGGATTGCCCAATGAGCAGTTCTTC
>TRBV10-3|13|-|TRBJ1-5|-
CAIARGANQPQHF
TGTGCCATCGCGCGGGGGGCCAATCAGCCCCAGCATTTT
>TRBV30|14|-|TRBJ2-7|-
CALSPADRYDEQYF
TGTGCCCTCTCCCCGGCGGATCGATATGACGAGCAGTACTTC
>TRBV6-5|14|-|TRBJ2-1|-
CASSPPGSLNEQFF
TGTGCCAGCAGTCCCCCCGGGTCCCTCAATGAGCAGTTCTTC
>TRBV27|14|TRBD1|TRBJ2-7|-
CASSFRDSPYEQYF
TGTGCCAGCAGTTTCCGGGACAGTCCCTACGAGCAGTACTTC
>TRBV19|18|-|TRBJ2-1|-
CASSIDGASASGLNEQFF
TGTGCCAGTAGTATCGATGGGGCTTCAGCCTCTGGATTAAATGAGCAGTTCTTC
>TRBV9|18|TRBD2|TRBJ2-1|-
CASSTPSGSGAGTNEQFF
TGTGCCAGCAGCACCCCCAGCGGGAGCGGTGCCGGTACAAATGAGCAGTTCTTC
>TRBV30|12|-|TRBJ1-3|-
CAWSVQGNTIYF
TGTGCCTGGAGTGTCCAAGGAAACACCATATATTTT
>TRBV5-1|15|TRBD1|TRBJ2-1|-
CASSQGTGLGDEQFF
TGCGCCAGCAGCCAAGGGACAGGGCTTGGGGATGAGCAGTTCTTC
>TRBV9|17|-|TRBJ2-1|-
CASSVTSSIASWNEQFF
TGTGCCAGCAGCGTAACCTCGTCGATAGCTAGTTGGAATGAGCAGTTCTTC
>TRBV19|15|TRBD1|TRBJ2-1|few
CASSIEGTGMDEQFF
TGTGCCAGTAGTATAGAAGGGACAGGGATGGATGAGCAGTTCTTC
>TRBV9|16|-|TRBJ1-3|few
CASSVRSGQGSDTIYF
TGTGCCAGCAGCGTCCGGTCTGGTCAGGGGTCGGACACCATATATTTT
>TRBV5-1|14|TRBD2|TRBJ2-5|once
CASSTGLARETQYF
TGCGCCAGCAGCACTGGACTAGCGAGAGAGACCCAGTACTTC
>TRBV15|16|-|TRBJ2-1|-
CATSRVAGQRLGRQFF
TGTGCCACCAGCAGAGTGGCAGGCCAGCGGTTGGGAAGGCAGTTCTTC
>TRBV7-9|17|TRBD1|TRBJ2-3|-
CASSRRDPGQAPDTQYF
TGTGCCAGCAGCCGTCGCGATCCGGGACAGGCCCCAGATACGCAGTATTTT
>TRBV11-2|18|-|TRBJ2-7|-
CASSSVREGERGYYEQYF
TGTGCCAGCAGCTCGGTACGCGAGGGGGAAAGGGGGTACTACGAGCAGTACTTC
>TRBV19|13|-|TRBJ2-7|-
CASSIDWSHEQYF
TGTGCCAGTAGTATAGATTGGAGCCACGAGCAGTACTTC
>TRBV4-2|14|-|TRBJ2-2|-
CASSQALDIGELFF
TGTGCCAGCAGCCAAGCCCTAGATATCGGGGAGCTGTTTTTT